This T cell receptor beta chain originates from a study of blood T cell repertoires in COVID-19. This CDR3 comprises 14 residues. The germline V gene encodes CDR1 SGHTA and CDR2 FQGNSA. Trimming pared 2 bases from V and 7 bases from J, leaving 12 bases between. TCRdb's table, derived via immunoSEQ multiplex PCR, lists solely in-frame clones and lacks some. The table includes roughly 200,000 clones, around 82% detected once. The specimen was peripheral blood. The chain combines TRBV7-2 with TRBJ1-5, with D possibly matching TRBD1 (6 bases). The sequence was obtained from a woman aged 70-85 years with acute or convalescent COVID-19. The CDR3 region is CASSLYRVVQPQHF. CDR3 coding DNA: TGTGCCAGCAGCTTATACAGGGTGGTGCAGCCCCAGCATTTT.